Sequencing of this T cell receptor beta chain was carried out in a study of cytomegalovirus exposure and HLA in healthy donors (dated by TCRdb to the late 2010s). Some background on the complete study: According to an earlier analysis of several hundred of the donors, some 180 million T cells yielded 117 million unique TCR beta sequences and about 300 Gb of sequence data. A later analysis re-examined previously published TCR beta repertoires from roughly 650 donors and added high-resolution HLA genotyping to investigate patterns of TCR occurrence. In the later analysis, no new phenotypic data were used to find candidate immune exposures; instead, reliance was placed on TCR beta sequences and their occurrence across donors. Among 350 to 400 genotyped donors of the cohort, an average of approximately 230,000 unique TCR beta nucleotide sequences were sequenced per donor, about a sixth of them non-productive. A later genetic analysis took genome-wide SNP genotypes for about 55% of the roughly 670 donors and used that subset as a discovery cohort. The study aimed to test whether cataloging public T cell receptors could reveal signatures of past pathogen exposure. To predict cytomegalovirus infection status, the study combined high-throughput TCR immunosequencing, statistical association of individual TCRs with disease status, and machine learning. A few DR-DQ haplotypes were handled as single units for association and clustering because linkage in the cohort was strong. Donor age, sex, ethnicity and CMV serostatus were compiled together with the repertoire data. The number of donors typed differed by locus, with roughly 620-640 for A, B, C, DRB1 and DQB1, roughly 550 for DQA1, about 610 for DPA1, and roughly 450 for DPB1. The study profiled the T cell repertoires of 666 subjects by immunosequencing and related them to cytomegalovirus serostatus. An earlier analysis of approximately 630 of the donors applied high-throughput TCR beta sequencing to assess whether each TCR beta V gene segment acted as functional or pseudogenic. About 310 gigabases of sequencing data and tens of millions of unique TCR sequences were included in an early release covering roughly 600 HLA-typed donors. All discovery cohort repertoires had been generated using a single sequencing platform. Both class I and class II loci were covered by HLA typing, at four-digit resolution. Of the roughly 410 genotyped donors, approximately 81% were placed in the genetic ancestry cluster associated with self-reported Caucasian donors. In addition to the first cohort of approximately 650 subjects, a separate validation cohort of 120 different subjects was used.

The germline V gene specifies SNHLY as CDR1 and FYNNEI as CDR2. Its CDR3 holds 13 amino acids, cysteine through phenylalanine. CDR3 DNA only is kept here, 39 bases in frame from base 1. A distance of 11 bases separates the germline ends of V and J, which lose 2 bases and 7 bases respectively. As to this clone: Its antigen is still unknown. The input lacks base qualities; no much larger clone sits a single base away.

The method behind the library was the immunoSEQ multiplex PCR assay. A mixture of 60 forward primers for TCR Vbeta segments and 13 reverse primers for TCR Jbeta segments was used in the multiplex PCR. Amplification of the CDR3 region of rearranged TCR beta genes was performed with a multiplex PCR assay on genomic DNA. On the Illumina HiSeq System, the amplified TCR beta libraries were sequenced as 87-base-pair reads. On the authors' methods: Across the roughly 640 repertoires, a later analysis counted tens of millions of unique TCR beta chains, roughly 11 million of which were shared by at least two donors. To remove PCR and sequencing errors, raw reads were error-corrected and collapsed into unique sequences using a nearest-neighbor algorithm that merged closely related sequences. To assign V, D and J gene segments, CDR3 sequences were aligned to IMGT reference sequences. For a sequence to be retained, a match of at least six nucleotides to both a V gene segment and a J gene segment was required. Rearrangements were called productive when the CDR3 lacked stop codons and stayed in frame with V and J; all others were non-productive. CDR3 was defined according to IMGT convention as the region running from the second conserved V-encoded cysteine to the conserved J-encoded phenylalanine. In an earlier analysis of around 570 of the donors, sequences lacking an unambiguous match to a single V gene segment were excluded. In an earlier analysis of 500 to 750 of the donors, V segments were called functional above 56.7% productive rearrangements and were called segregating when the between-donor standard deviation exceeded 5%. A statistical classification framework was developed to diagnose cytomegalovirus status using the catalog of TCR beta chain sequences. In a later analysis, TCR nucleotide sequences were compared against IMGT/GENE-DB human TR gene sequences so that V and J genes could be assigned. A later analysis assigned CDR3 sequences and most-parsimonious VDJ recombination scenarios with the TCRdist pipeline. A later analysis defined each TCR beta chain by its CDR3 amino acid sequence plus V-gene family, and excluded reads lacking a unique V-gene family. In a later analysis, a few hundred highly shared, low-generation-probability nucleotide sequences were removed to address suspected cross-contamination and a sequencing artifact. In a later analysis, a clonal expansion index was calculated for each public chain from normalized within-repertoire ranks of inferred template counts. Generation probabilities in a later analysis came from a VDJ recombination model fitted to out-of-frame rearrangements, and those results were checked against IGoR. In a later analysis, TCR-TCR, TCR-HLA and TCR-CMV co-occurrence was scored with hypergeometric tests, and a repertoire-size bias correction was applied to TCR pairs. False discovery rates were estimated in a later analysis by permuting HLA or CMV assignments 20 times. In a later analysis, co-occurring TCRs were grouped using DBSCAN, and TCRdist sequence similarity was added for clustering within HLA-allele-positive subsets. Co-occurrence clustering excluded repertoires with fewer than 30,000 or more than 120,000 public chains, plus five with anomalous nucleotide sharing. The table comes from immuneACCESS by way of TCRdb, which keeps in-frame sequences with V and J called. Part of the clones is missing from these tables; in studies checked, under half for an unresolved V gene and the rest for unknown reasons. For V, J and clone size, that table is used; D and trimming come from the DNA. Within this sample are roughly 52,000 clones, with around 50% of them counted one time only. The ten most abundant clones make up about an eighth of the sample.

The cohort consisted of some 670 healthy bone marrow donors. Cohort members were all nominally healthy when sampled, although unrecorded immune exposures were likely present. Of the approximately 670 cohort members, about 290 had a positive CMV serostatus and 352 had a negative one, while no CMV serostatus was recorded for the donor. A peripheral blood sample was collected from each donor, and TCR beta sequencing was performed on peripheral blood mononuclear cells. Genomic DNA extraction from the blood cell samples was performed with the Qiagen DNeasy Blood Extraction Kit. The study at large found these results: Because some donors lacked HLA typing at each locus, the association tests relied only on the typed subset. At a false discovery rate of 0.05, a later analysis linked under 20,000 TCR beta sequences to specific HLA alleles. Linkage disequilibrium might explain the correlated functional status among segregating V segments, but an unknown experimental factor could not be ruled out. A group of highly shared sequence variants was considered likely to be a technical artifact of the sequencing pipeline. The study listed 150 to 200 TCR beta chains as associated with cytomegalovirus. In a later analysis, the rate of TCR association differed among HLA loci, with DRB1 alleles having the most associated TCRs and HLA-C alleles having the fewest. The classifier was reported to diagnose cytomegalovirus status with high specificity and sensitivity in both the original and validation cohorts. Some 16 rarely observed V segments, including chromosome 9 orphons, were excluded from the earlier analysis of almost 600 of the donors because counts were too low. In a later analysis, several top co-occurrence clusters were reported to appear linked to parvovirus B19, influenza, CMV and Epstein-Barr virus. In an earlier analysis of approximately 590 of the donors, most TCR beta V segments appeared in productive rearrangements about 90% or about 30% of the time, broadly matching IMGT annotations. Strong co-occurrence of HLA alleles, especially DR and DQ, made assigning TCR associations to individual alleles difficult. Roughly uniform sequencing depth across donors was assumed in presence/absence analyses, although this assumption may not hold. The authors suggested that the approach could potentially be extended to other disease states and immunological phenotypes. V-gene and J-gene trimming of TCR beta chains was associated with a missense DCLRE1C variant in a later genetic analysis, and the association was replicated in an independent cohort. The cohort was sequenced for TCR beta chains only, and without alpha or paired-chain data the features that could be detected were limited. A few of the identified cytomegalovirus-associated TCR beta chains were confirmed in vitro to be specific for cytomegalovirus antigens. A further reported finding was that TCR beta sequences accurately predicted the HLA-A and HLA-B alleles for most subjects in the first cohort. Most TCR sequences were seen in very few donors, while some public TCRs were found in many individuals. A later analysis found that most CMV-associated TCR beta chains appeared HLA-restricted, with HLA associations seemingly driven largely by CMV exposure. Some IMGT-functional V segments, including TRBV6-2 and TRBV6-3, could not be told apart with the 87-base-pair reads, so those segments were excluded. CMV serostatus was the only immune exposure information available for the cohort. A later genetic analysis reported fewer N-insertions in productive TCRs among donors in an Asian-associated ancestry cluster than the roughly 700-donor mean. In a later analysis, HLA-associated TCR beta chains showed more clonal expansion and lower generation probabilities than non-associated chains that were equally common.

The chain employs TRBV2 and TRBJ1-2; no D gene is confidently identified. Sequencing was carried out using PBMCs. The TCR sequence derives from a human donor in good health. The DNA is TGTGCCAGCAGTGAATTCGGGGATAGTGGCTACACCTTC. Translated, it reads CASSEFGDSGYTF.